These T cell receptor beta chains were read from a single sample in a study of cytomegalovirus exposure and HLA in healthy donors. This table comes from immunoSEQ multiplex PCR, and its TCRdb copy is limited to in-frame clones, with some not included. The data contain some 150,000 clones, over 70% of them singletons. Sequencing used PBMCs. Source of these receptors: a woman in her thirties or forties in good health and CMV-seronegative. The CDR3 runs from the conserved cysteine through the conserved F or W. The D gene is left open where the match is weak.

>TRBD1|TRBV6-1|TRBJ1-5
CASSLQGAGRQPQHF
>.|TRBV13|TRBJ1-4
CASSLEGGQKLFF
>TRBD2|TRBV7-6|TRBJ2-7
CASSPGVSGVYEQYF
>TRBD1|TRBV4-1|TRBJ1-1
CASRPPGGGVSTEAFF
>TRBD2|TRBV6-4|TRBJ2-2
CASSRGDTGELFF
>.|TRBV6-1|TRBJ1-5
CASSVELNSNQPQHF
>.|TRBV9|TRBJ2-1
CASSHSGGGINEQFF
>TRBD1|TRBV29-1|.
CSVESGQGTHEQYF
>.|TRBV4-1|TRBJ2-1
CASSPAEGGVNNEQFF
>TRBD2|TRBV4-1|TRBJ2-2
CASSQARLAGVPRSSRTGELFF
>TRBD2|TRBV10-3|TRBJ2-1
CAISEPPSGGGSYNEQFF
>TRBD1|TRBV19|TRBJ1-1
CASSIAAGQGAYTEAFF
>.|TRBV21-1|TRBJ2-7
CASSNQPGLHPLHEQYF
>TRBD2|TRBV19|TRBJ2-2
CASSMYSGGGTGELFF
>.|TRBV6-1|TRBJ1-5
CASSESNGAKQPQHF
>.|TRBV6-6|TRBJ1-3
CASSYGTGRAGNTIYF
>.|TRBV6-4|TRBJ1-2
CASSDFATQDRVSGYTF
>TRBD2|TRBV6-6|TRBJ2-1
CASSSGGARSEQFF
>TRBD1|TRBV5-1|TRBJ2-2
CASLTGQENTGELFF
>TRBD1|TRBV19|TRBJ1-6
CATQGVGGFGSPLHF
>TRBD1|TRBV10-2|.
CASRGTGAPYEQYF
>.|TRBV16|TRBJ2-2
CASSQSPGDTGELFF
>.|TRBV25-1|TRBJ1-3
CASSDRGAGNTIYF
>.|TRBV30|TRBJ1-1
CAWSPGIGVNTEAFF
>.|TRBV4-1|TRBJ2-3
CASSQDRAGADTQYF
>.|TRBV10-3|TRBJ1-1
CAIPGMKRMNTEAFF